The next 24 T cell receptor beta chains were all read from a single sample in a study of T cell responses to AZD1222 COVID-19 vaccine. Profiling relied on immunoSEQ multiplex PCR, and the TCRdb table lists in-frame clones only, not all of them. The repertoire holds about 79,000 clones, with approximately 80% as singletons. Specimen: peripheral blood, collected on day 0 of AZD1222 vaccination. The receptors were sampled from an adult in good health.

This chain joins TRBV18 and TRBJ2-3; D may be TRBD2 (7 bases). This CDR3 comprises 15 residues. The V gene's germline CDR1 is KGHSH and CDR2 LQKENI. V shed 6 bases and J shed 6 bases, with 19 bases lying between them. The CDR3 protein is CASSRGGGPWDTQYF. CDR3 in DNA: TGTGCCAGCTCCCGAGGGGGGGGCCCGTGGGATACGCAGTATTTT.

This chain connects TRBV5-5 to TRBJ1-2; TRBD1 matches at 7 bases. CDR3 length: 14 amino acids. J was trimmed by 4 bases and V by 3 bases; bases with no gene match: 6. From germline, CDR1 is SGHKS and CDR2 YYEKEE (reference sequence). CDR3: CASSSGQVIYGYTF. The CDR3 DNA follows: TGTGCCAGCAGCTCCGGACAGGTTATCTATGGCTACACCTTC.

For this clone: The junction does not match germline at one end; this may be a read error. The genes are TRBV6-5 and TRBJ2-1; 8 positions match TRBD2. Germline values: CDR1 MNHEY, CDR2 SVGAGI. The CDR3 is made up of 13 amino acids. CDR3 bases: TGTGCCAGTAATAGCGGGACCTACACTGAGCAGTTCTTC. Protein: CASNSGTYTEQFF.

V and J are TRBV28 and TRBJ1-1; D uncertain. This CDR3 has 12 amino acids. Germline loops: CDR1 MDHEN, CDR2 SYDVKM. V was shortened by 3 bases and J by 6 bases, with 8 bases between the two germline ends. The CDR3 sequence is CASSFRVAEAFF. The CDR3 DNA sequence: TGTGCCAGCAGTTTTCGTGTCGCTGAAGCTTTCTTT.

CDR3 protein: CASSFRDTGELFF. The CDR3, as DNA: TGTGCCAGCAGCTTCAGGGATACCGGGGAGCTGTTTTTT. This chain uses TRBV3-1 (or the pseudogene TRBV3-2) with TRBJ2-2; weak D call: TRBD1 (5 bases). Trimming removed 5 bases from V and 5 bases from J, with 9 bases in between. From germline, CDR1 is LGHDT and CDR2 YNNKEL (reference sequence). CDR3 size: 13 residues.

The chain carries TRBV3-1 (or the pseudogene TRBV3-2) and TRBJ1-2; D not resolved. The CDR3 length is 15 residues. CDR1 and CDR2 from the germline V gene are LGHDT and YNNKEL (reference sequence). V was trimmed by 4 bases and J by 0 bases, leaving 12 bases between them. CDR3 DNA sequence: TGTGCCAGCAGCCCGCTCGCAGTTGCTAACTATGGCTACACCTTC. Translating it yields CASSPLAVANYGYTF.

The V and J genes are TRBV6-2 or TRBV6-3 and TRBJ1-2; TRBD1 matches 7 bases. Germline V lookup: CDR1 MNHEY, CDR2 SVGEGT. J lost 5 bases, V lost 0 bases, and 3 bases had no gene match. This CDR3 region has 14 residues. The CDR3 spells CASSYSGTVYGYTF. The CDR3 DNA is TGTGCCAGCAGTTACTCCGGGACAGTATATGGCTACACCTTC.

The rearrangement joins TRBV7-9 to TRBJ2-7, with D perhaps matching TRBD1 or TRBD2 (5 bases each). The CDR3 is 15 amino acids. V lost 4 bases to trimming and J lost 3 bases, with 16 bases between them. Germline-derived CDR1 and CDR2 are SEHNR and FQNEAQ (reference sequence). CDR3 protein: CASSSIRGPHYEQYF. The CDR3, as DNA: TGTGCCAGCAGCTCCATAAGGGGACCCCACTACGAGCAGTACTTC.

The chain links TRBV12-5 to TRBJ2-7; tentatively, D is TRBD1 or TRBD2 (5 bases each). Trimming shortened V by 1 base and J by 4 bases, and 17 bases separated the two germline ends. Germline assignment: CDR1 LGHNT and CDR2 FRNRAP. The CDR3 extends over 16 amino acids. CDR3 residues: CASGLDGLRGVYEQYF. The CDR3 DNA is TGTGCTAGTGGTTTGGACGGACTCCGAGGGGTTTACGAGCAGTACTTC.

This clone has a single count. This chain connects TRBV10-2 to TRBJ1-1, with D uncertain. V lost 6 bases and J 6 bases, leaving 17 bases between the germline ends. The CDR3 totals 14 residues. Germline CDR1 is WSHSY and CDR2 is SAAADI. CDR3 bases: TGCGCCAGCAGCCCAACCCAGCAGGTCTCTGAAGCTTTCTTT. It codes for CASSPTQQVSEAFF.

The chain employs TRBV10-3 and TRBJ2-7; D possibly corresponds to TRBD2 (6 bases). Trimming left V 6 bases short and J 3 bases short, with 9 bases between. CDR1 and CDR2 from the germline V gene are ENHRY and SYGVKD. The CDR3 is made up of 12 amino acids. CDR3 sequence reads: CAIRGGSYEQYF. CDR3 nucleotide sequence: TGTGCCATCAGAGGAGGGAGCTACGAGCAGTACTTC.

The CDR3 protein is CASSPSSGRSHEQFF. In DNA form, the CDR3 reads TGTGCCAGCTCCCCCTCTAGCGGGAGGTCCCATGAGCAGTTCTTC. The rearrangement uses TRBV18 and TRBJ2-1, with 11 bases lining up with TRBD2. The CDR3 spans 15 residues. Germline trimming cut 6 bases from V and 8 bases from J; bases unmatched to any gene: 9. The V gene's germline CDR1 is KGHSH and CDR2 LQKENI.

The chain is built from TRBV29-1 and TRBJ2-7, with 7 bases aligning to TRBD2. The CDR3 totals 14 residues. CDR1 and CDR2 (germline): SQVTM, ANQGSEA. Losses at the gene ends were 7 bases for V and 5 bases for J; bases not matched to a gene: 14. The chain's CDR3 is CSARRAGVPDEQYF. The CDR3, as DNA: TGCAGCGCTCGAAGGGCGGGAGTTCCCGACGAGCAGTACTTC.

This rearrangement joins TRBV19 to TRBJ1-5, with 7 bases identical to TRBD1. Losses at the gene ends were 7 bases for V and 11 bases for J; bases not matched to a gene: 17. Germline CDR1 LNHDA, CDR2 SQIVND (reference sequence). The CDR3 has 15 residues. The CDR3 here is CASTTSDRALRTQHF. The CDR3 DNA is TGTGCCAGTACCACCTCAGACAGGGCCCTGAGGACCCAGCATTTT.

V is TRBV18 and J is TRBJ1-1, with TRBD1 identical over 10 bases. The germline gives CDR1 KGHSH, CDR2 LQKENI. V trimming: 4 bases; J trimming: 2 bases; junction bases outside the gene matches: 1. CDR3 length: 14 amino acids. The CDR3 loop is CASSRDRGNTEAFF. For the CDR3, the DNA is TGTGCCAGCTCACGGGACAGGGGAAACACTGAAGCTTTCTTT. The full variable domain, completed using reference TRBV18 and TRBJ1-1, is NAGVMQNPRHLVRRRGQEARLRCSPMKGHSHVYWYRQLPEEGLKFMVYLQKENIIDESGMPKERFSAEFPKEGPSILRIQQVVRGDSAAYFCASSRDRGNTEAFFGQGTRLTVV.

The rearrangement uses TRBV19 and TRBJ2-3; 9 positions match TRBD2. This CDR3 region has 17 residues. J was trimmed by 2 bases and V by 5 bases; bases with no gene match: 11. Germline loops: CDR1 LNHDA, CDR2 SQIVND (reference sequence). CDR3 sequence: CASSPRDSGSPTDTQYF. CDR3 sequence (DNA): TGTGCCAGTAGTCCCCGAGATAGCGGGAGCCCCACAGATACGCAGTATTTT.

The CDR3 is CAWSVPTGSNQPQHF. For the CDR3, the DNA is TGTGCCTGGAGTGTACCCACAGGTAGCAATCAGCCCCAGCATTTT. V and J are TRBV30 and TRBJ1-5, with a tentative D call TRBD1 (5 bases). V was trimmed by 0 bases and J by 0 bases, leaving 9 bases between them. The CDR3 loop spans 15 amino acids. Germline V gene data show CDR1 as GTSNPN and CDR2 as SVGIG (reference sequence).

The V and J genes are TRBV2 and TRBJ2-3; no reliable D call. CDR1 is SNHLY, CDR2 FYNNEI, per germline. CDR3 size: 14 residues. V shed 4 bases and J shed 4 bases, with 12 bases lying between them. The DNA for the CDR3 is TGTGCCAGCAGTGTTCAACTCGGTGCAGATACGCAGTATTTT. Translated, it gives CASSVQLGADTQYF.

The chain uses TRBV4-1 and TRBJ2-7; D remains ambiguous. Germline-derived CDR1 and CDR2 are MGHRA and YSYEKL. CDR3 length: 15 residues. V was trimmed by 2 bases and J by 0 bases, leaving 11 bases between them. The CDR3 region has the DNA TGCGCCAGCAGCCAAACCCCAGGAAGCTCCTACGAGCAGTACTTC. Its protein product is CASSQTPGSSYEQYF.

The chain employs TRBV6-1 and TRBJ2-3; D remains unclear. Trimming left V 0 bases short and J 2 bases short, with 0 bases between. This CDR3 is built from 12 residues. Germline V gives CDR1 MNHNS, CDR2 SASEGT. The CDR3 region has the DNA TGTGCCAGCAGTGAAGCCACAGATACGCAGTATTTT. Translation gives CASSEATDTQYF.

This clone was seen a handful of times. The rearrangement joins TRBV2 to TRBJ1-1; D is uncertain. CDR3 length: 14 amino acids. Germline lookup yields CDR1 SNHLY and CDR2 FYNNEI. The V end was cut by 7 bases, the J end by 5 bases, with 17 bases between. The CDR3 nucleotides are TGTGCCAGCATTCGCAACATTCGTAAGACTGAAGCTTTCTTT. Its protein product is CASIRNIRKTEAFF.

The chain recombines TRBV7-8 with TRBJ2-3, with 8 bases matching TRBD1. The CDR3 is 16 residues long. CDR1 is SGHVS and CDR2 is FQNEAQ in the germline V gene. With 2 bases clipped from V and 4 bases from J, the junction kept 8 bases outside the gene matches. CDR3 coding DNA: TGTGCCAGCAGCTTATTTCAGGGGGCTAAAGCAGATACGCAGTATTTT. Its translation: CASSLFQGAKADTQYF.

The chain joins TRBV5-5 to TRBJ2-7, with no clear D. This CDR3 has 13 amino acids. Trimming cost V 1 base and J 0 bases, with 5 bases left between them. Looked up from germline, CDR1 is SGHKS and CDR2 is YYEKEE (reference sequence). The CDR3 reads CASSLISSYEQYF. The DNA for the CDR3 is TGTGCCAGCAGCTTGATAAGCTCCTACGAGCAGTACTTC.

The CDR3 spells CASSLLPYQPQHF. For the CDR3, the DNA is TGTGCCAGCAGTTTATTGCCCTATCAGCCCCAGCATTTT. V gene TRBV28 combines with J gene TRBJ1-5; D is undetermined. V lost 1 base and J lost 5, with 6 bases in between. The CDR3 spans 13 residues. Germline V lookup: CDR1 MDHEN, CDR2 SYDVKM. The variable domain in full, with the rest retrieved from reference TRBV28 and TRBJ1-5, is DVKVTQSSRYLVKRTGEKVFLECVQDMDHENMFWYRQDPGLGLRLIYFSYDVKMKEKGDIPEGYSVSREKKERFSLILESASTNQTSMYLCASSLLPYQPQHFGDGTRLSIL.